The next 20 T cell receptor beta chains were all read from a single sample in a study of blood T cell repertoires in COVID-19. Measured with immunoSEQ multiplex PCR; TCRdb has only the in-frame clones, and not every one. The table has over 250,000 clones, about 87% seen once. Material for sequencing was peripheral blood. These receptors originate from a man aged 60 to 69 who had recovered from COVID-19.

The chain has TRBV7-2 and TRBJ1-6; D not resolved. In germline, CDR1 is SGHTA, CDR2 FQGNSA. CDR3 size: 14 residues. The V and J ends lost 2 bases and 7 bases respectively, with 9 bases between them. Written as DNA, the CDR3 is TGTGCCAGCAGCTTAAATCGAGGGAATTCACCCCTCCACTTT. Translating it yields CASSLNRGNSPLHF.

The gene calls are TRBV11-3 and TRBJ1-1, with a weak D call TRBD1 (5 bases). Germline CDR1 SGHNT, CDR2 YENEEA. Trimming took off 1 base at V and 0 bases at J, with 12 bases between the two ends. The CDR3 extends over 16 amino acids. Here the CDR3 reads CASSLALQVMNTEAFF. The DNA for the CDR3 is TGTGCCAGCAGCTTAGCGTTACAGGTGATGAACACTGAAGCTTTCTTT.

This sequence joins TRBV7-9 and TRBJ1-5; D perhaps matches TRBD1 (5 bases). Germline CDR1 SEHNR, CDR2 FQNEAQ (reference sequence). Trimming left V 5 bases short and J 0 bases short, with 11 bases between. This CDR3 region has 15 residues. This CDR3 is CASSADRYSNQPQHF. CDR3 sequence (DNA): TGTGCCAGCAGCGCAGACAGATATAGCAATCAGCCCCAGCATTTT.

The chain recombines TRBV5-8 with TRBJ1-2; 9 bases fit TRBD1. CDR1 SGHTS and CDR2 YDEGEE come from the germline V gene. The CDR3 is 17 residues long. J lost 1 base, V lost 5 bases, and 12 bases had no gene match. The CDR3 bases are TGTGCCAGCAGACGAAGGACAGGGGCCTCTTTTAACTATGGCTACACCTTC. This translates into CASRRRTGASFNYGYTF.

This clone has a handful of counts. In DNA, the CDR3 is TGTGCCAGCAGCGTAGTTACGGGGGACGAGCAGTACTTC. Encoded protein: CASSVVTGDEQYF. This chain links TRBV9 with TRBJ2-7, with TRBD2 as a possible D gene (6 bases). CDR3 size: 13 residues. CDR1 and CDR2 from the germline V gene are SGDLS and YYNGEE. Trimming cost V 0 bases and J 5 bases, with 9 bases left between them.

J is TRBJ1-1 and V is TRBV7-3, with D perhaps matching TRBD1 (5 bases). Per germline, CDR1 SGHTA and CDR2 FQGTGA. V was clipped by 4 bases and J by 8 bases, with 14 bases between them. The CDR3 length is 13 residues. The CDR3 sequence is CASSYWGREEAFF. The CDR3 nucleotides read TGTGCCAGCAGCTACTGGGGGAGGGAAGAAGCTTTCTTT.

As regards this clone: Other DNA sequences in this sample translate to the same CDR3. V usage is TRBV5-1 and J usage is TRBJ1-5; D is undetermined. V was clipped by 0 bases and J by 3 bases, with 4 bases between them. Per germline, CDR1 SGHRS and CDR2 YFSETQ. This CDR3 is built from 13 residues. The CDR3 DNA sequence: TGCGCCAGCAGCTTGGGCGACAATCAGCCCCAGCATTTT. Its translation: CASSLGDNQPQHF.

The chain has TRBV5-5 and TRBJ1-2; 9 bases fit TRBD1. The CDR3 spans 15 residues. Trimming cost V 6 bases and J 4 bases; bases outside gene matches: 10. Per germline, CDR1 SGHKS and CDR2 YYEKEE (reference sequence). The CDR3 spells CASNIPGTGIYGYTF. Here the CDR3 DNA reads TGTGCCAGCAACATTCCCGGGACAGGGATCTATGGCTACACCTTC.

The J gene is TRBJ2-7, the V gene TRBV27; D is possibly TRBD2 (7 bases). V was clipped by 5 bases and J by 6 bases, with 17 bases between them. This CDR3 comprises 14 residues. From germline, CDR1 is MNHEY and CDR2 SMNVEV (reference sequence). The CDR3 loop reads CASSGGGPDGEQYF. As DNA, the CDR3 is TGTGCCAGCAGTGGGGGGGGGCCAGATGGCGAGCAGTACTTC.

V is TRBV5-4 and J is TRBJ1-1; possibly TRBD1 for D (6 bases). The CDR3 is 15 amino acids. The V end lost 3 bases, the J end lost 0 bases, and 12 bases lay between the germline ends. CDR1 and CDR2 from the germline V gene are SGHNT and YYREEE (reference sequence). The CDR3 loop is CASSYRTAMNTEAFF. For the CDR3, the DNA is TGTGCCAGCAGCTACAGGACAGCCATGAACACTGAAGCTTTCTTT.

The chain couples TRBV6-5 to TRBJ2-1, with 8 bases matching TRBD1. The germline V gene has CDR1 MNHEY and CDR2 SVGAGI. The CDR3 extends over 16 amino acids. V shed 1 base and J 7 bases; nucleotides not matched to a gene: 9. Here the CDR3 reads CASSYYPGGRGNEQFF. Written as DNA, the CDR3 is TGTGCCAGCAGTTACTACCCAGGGGGCCGAGGGAATGAGCAGTTCTTC.

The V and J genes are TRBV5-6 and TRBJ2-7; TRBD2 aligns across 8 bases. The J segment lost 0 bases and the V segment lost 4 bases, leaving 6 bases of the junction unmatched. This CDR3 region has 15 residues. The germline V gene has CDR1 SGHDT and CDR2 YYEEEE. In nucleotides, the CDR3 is TGTGCCAGCAGCCCGATTGCGGGGGGCTCCTACGAGCAGTACTTC. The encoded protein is CASSPIAGGSYEQYF.

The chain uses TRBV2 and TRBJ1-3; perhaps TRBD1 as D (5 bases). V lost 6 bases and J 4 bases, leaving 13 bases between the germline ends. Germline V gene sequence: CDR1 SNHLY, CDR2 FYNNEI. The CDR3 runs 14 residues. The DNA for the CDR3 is TGTGCCAGCAGGGGGCTGGACAAGGGAAACACCATATATTTT. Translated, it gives CASRGLDKGNTIYF.

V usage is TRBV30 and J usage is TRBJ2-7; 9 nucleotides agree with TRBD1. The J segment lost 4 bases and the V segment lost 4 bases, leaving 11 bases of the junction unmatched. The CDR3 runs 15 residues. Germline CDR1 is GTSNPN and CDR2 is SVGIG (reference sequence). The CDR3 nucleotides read TGTGCCTGGACCACTCTCGGGACAGGGTCTTACGAGCAGTACTTC. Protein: CAWTTLGTGSYEQYF.

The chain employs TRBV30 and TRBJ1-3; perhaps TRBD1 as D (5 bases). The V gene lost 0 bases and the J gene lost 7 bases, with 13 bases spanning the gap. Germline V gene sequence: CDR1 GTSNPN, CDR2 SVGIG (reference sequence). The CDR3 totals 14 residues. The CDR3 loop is CAWSVGGERNTIYF. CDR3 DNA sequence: TGTGCCTGGAGTGTCGGAGGGGAAAGGAACACCATATATTTT.

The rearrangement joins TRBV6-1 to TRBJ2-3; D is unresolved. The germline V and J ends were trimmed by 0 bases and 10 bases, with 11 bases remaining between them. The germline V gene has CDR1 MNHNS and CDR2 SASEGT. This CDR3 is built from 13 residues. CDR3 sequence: CASSEALAVAQYF. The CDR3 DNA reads TGTGCCAGCAGTGAAGCGCTCGCCGTAGCGCAGTATTTT.

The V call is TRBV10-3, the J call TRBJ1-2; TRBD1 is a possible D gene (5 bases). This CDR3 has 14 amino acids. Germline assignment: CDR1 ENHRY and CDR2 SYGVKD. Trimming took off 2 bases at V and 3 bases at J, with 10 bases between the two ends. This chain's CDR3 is CAISERPRDYGYTF. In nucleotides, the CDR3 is TGTGCCATCAGTGAGAGGCCCAGGGACTATGGCTACACCTTC.

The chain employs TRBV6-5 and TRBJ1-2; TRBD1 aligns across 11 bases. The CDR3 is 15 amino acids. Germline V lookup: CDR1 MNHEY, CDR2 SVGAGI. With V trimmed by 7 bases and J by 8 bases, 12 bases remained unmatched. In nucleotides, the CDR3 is TGTGCCAGCACCGTTACGGACAGGGGGCGTGGAGGCTACACCTTC. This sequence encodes CASTVTDRGRGGYTF.

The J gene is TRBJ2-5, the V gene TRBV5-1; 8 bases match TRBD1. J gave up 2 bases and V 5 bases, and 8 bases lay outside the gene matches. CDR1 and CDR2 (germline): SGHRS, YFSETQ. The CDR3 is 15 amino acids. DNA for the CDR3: TGCGCCAGCAGATCTCCGGGGACAGGACAAGAGACCCAGTACTTC. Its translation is CASRSPGTGQETQYF.

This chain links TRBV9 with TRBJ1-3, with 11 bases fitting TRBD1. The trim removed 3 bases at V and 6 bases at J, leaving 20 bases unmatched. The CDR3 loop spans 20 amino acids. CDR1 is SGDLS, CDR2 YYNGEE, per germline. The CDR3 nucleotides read TGTGCCAGCAGCGCGAATCTCCTGCAGGGACAGGGGGTTTTAAAAAACACCATATATTTT. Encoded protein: CASSANLLQGQGVLKNTIYF.